A selection of T cell receptor beta chains follows, all from one sample in a study of blood T cell repertoires in COVID-19. Repertoires were generated with immunoSEQ multiplex PCR, while TCRdb's copy carries only in-frame clones and drops some. The sample consists of roughly 200,000 clones, around 79% of them appearing once. The specimen sequenced was peripheral blood. Receptors originate from a woman between 40 and 55 years old with COVID-19, enrolled during active disease. The CDR3 runs from the conserved cysteine through the conserved F or W. D genes are given only for firm matches. Clone sizes are given selectively: once, few, many, or a class where the clone is expanded.

size	V	D	J	DNA	CDR3
.	TRBV5-5	.	TRBJ1-2	TGTGCCAGCAGCGTCGATATCGGGGATGGCTACACCTTC	CASSVDIGDGYTF
.	TRBV12-5	TRBD1	TRBJ1-6	TGTGCTAGTGGTTCACAGGGGTTAAACAATTCACCCCTCCACTTT	CASGSQGLNNSPLHF
few	TRBV29-1	.	TRBJ2-5	TGCAGCGCGACTGGGGGGGCGAGGGAGACCCAGTACTTC	CSATGGARETQYF
.	TRBV3-1/TRBV3-2	.	TRBJ2-2	TGTGCCAGCAGCCAAGTGAGCACCGGGGAGCTGTTTTTT	CASSQVSTGELFF
.	TRBV6-5	.	TRBJ1-1	TGTGCCGTTTCGGCGGTGGCACCGATGAACACTGAAGCTTTCTTT	CAVSAVAPMNTEAFF
.	TRBV4-1	.	TRBJ1-1	TGCGCCAGCAGCCAAGGGACAGTGAACACTGAAGCTTTCTTT	CASSQGTVNTEAFF
few	TRBV11-3	.	TRBJ2-2	TGTGCCAGCAGCTTAGTCACGGGGAACACCGGGGAGCTGTTTTTT	CASSLVTGNTGELFF
.	TRBV7-5	.	TRBJ1-1	TGTGTCAGAAGCCCAAGAACGGACCCCATACAGGGGCCCTATGAAGCTTTCTTT	CVRSPRTDPIQGPYEAFF
.	TRBV10-3	TRBD1	TRBJ1-1	TGTGCCATCAGTGGGCTGGAGGGGGCGCCGACTGAAGCTTTCTTT	CAISGLEGAPTEAFF
few	TRBV9	TRBD2	TRBJ2-1	TGTGCCAGCAGCGAGAGCGGGAGGCCCAACAATGAGCAGTTCTTC	CASSESGRPNNEQFF
.	TRBV19	TRBD2	TRBJ2-2	TGTGCCAGTAGTATAAGTTGGCTAGCGGGAGGAGCAGGAGGGGAGCTGTTTTTT	CASSISWLAGGAGGELFF
.	TRBV2	TRBD2	TRBJ2-3	TGTGCCAGCAGTTGGAGCGGGGCTAGAGCCACAGATACGCAGTATTTT	CASSWSGARATDTQYF
.	TRBV7-9	.	TRBJ2-7	TGTGCCAGCAGCTTAGAGATAGGGAGCTACGAGCAGTACTTC	CASSLEIGSYEQYF
.	TRBV7-9	TRBD2	TRBJ2-2	TGTGCCAGCAGCTTGAGTCGGGTAGCGGGAGGTACCGGGGAGCTGTTTTTT	CASSLSRVAGGTGELFF
.	TRBV4-1	.	TRBJ2-7	TGCGCCAGCAGCCAAGATCGGCGGGAGCAGTACTTC	CASSQDRREQYF
few	TRBV7-9	TRBD1	TRBJ2-7	TGTGCCAGCAGCCCACCCACGGGACAGGGCTCCTACGAGCAGTACTTC	CASSPPTGQGSYEQYF
.	TRBV6-2/TRBV6-3	TRBD1	TRBJ1-1	TGTGCCAGCAGTTTCGACAGGGTTAACACTGAAGCTTTCTTT	CASSFDRVNTEAFF
.	TRBV19	TRBD2	TRBJ2-1	TGTGCCAGTAGTTCCCGACTAGCGGGGACCTCCTACAATGAGCAGTTCTTC	CASSSRLAGTSYNEQFF
.	TRBV7-6	TRBD2	TRBJ2-3	TGTGCCAGCAGCTTGACGGGACTAGTCGCTGATACGCAGTATTTT	CASSLTGLVADTQYF
.	TRBV5-1	TRBD2	TRBJ2-7	TGCGCCAGCAGCTTAGCGGGGGGAACCTACGAGCAGTACTTC	CASSLAGGTYEQYF
.	TRBV29-1	.	TRBJ2-1	TGCAGCGTAGTACCGTCAGGGTACGATGAGCAGTTCTTC	CSVVPSGYDEQFF
.	TRBV2	.	TRBJ1-1	TGTGCCAGCAGTGAAGGGTCGCGGGGGACTGAAGCTTTCTTT	CASSEGSRGTEAFF
.	TRBV5-1	TRBD2	TRBJ2-7	TGCGCCAGCAGCTCCTTGACTAGCGGGTACTCCTACGAGCAGTACTTC	CASSSLTSGYSYEQYF
once	TRBV27	.	TRBJ1-4	TGTGCCAGCAGTTTATGGGCAGCAACTAATGAAAAACTGTTTTTT	CASSLWAATNEKLFF
.	TRBV14	.	TRBJ1-1	TGTGCCAGCAGCCAATTCGGGAACACTGAAGCTTTCTTT	CASSQFGNTEAFF
.	TRBV19	TRBD2	TRBJ2-7	TGTGCCAGTAGTGGGACGGGACTAGGGAACTACGAGCAGTACTTC	CASSGTGLGNYEQYF
.	TRBV4-1	.	TRBJ2-5	TGCGCCAGCAGCCAAGATCTGAAAATGAGGGTCCGAGGGACCCAGTACTTC	CASSQDLKMRVRGTQYF
.	TRBV7-8	.	TRBJ1-2	TGTGCCAGCAGCCAAACGAGGACACCCAGACATGGCTACACCTTC	CASSQTRTPRHGYTF
.	TRBV23-1	.	TRBJ1-2	TGCGCCAGCAGTCAAACTGGACAGTCACCCTATGGCTACACCTTC	CASSQTGQSPYGYTF